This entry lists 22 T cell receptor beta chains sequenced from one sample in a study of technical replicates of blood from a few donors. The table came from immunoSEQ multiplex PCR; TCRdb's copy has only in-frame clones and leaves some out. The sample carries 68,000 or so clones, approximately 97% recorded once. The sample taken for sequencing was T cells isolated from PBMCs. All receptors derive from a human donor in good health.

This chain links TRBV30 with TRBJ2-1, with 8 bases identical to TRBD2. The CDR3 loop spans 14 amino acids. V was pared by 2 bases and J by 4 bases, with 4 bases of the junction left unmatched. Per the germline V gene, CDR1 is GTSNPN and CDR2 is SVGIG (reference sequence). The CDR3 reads CAWSSGRGYNEQFF. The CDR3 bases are TGTGCCTGGAGTAGCGGGAGAGGGTACAATGAGCAGTTCTTC.

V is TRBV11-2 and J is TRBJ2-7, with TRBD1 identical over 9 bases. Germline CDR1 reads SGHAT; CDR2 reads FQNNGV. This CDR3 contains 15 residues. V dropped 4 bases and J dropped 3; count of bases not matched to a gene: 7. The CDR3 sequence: CASSSQGQGHYEQYF. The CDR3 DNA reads TGTGCCAGCAGCTCGCAGGGACAGGGCCACTACGAGCAGTACTTC.

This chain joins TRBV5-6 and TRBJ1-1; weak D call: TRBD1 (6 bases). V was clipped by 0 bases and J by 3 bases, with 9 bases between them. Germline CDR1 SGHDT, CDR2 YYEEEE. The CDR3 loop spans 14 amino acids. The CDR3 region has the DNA TGTGCCAGCAGCTTGGCAGGGGTTGACACTGAAGCTTTCTTT. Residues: CASSLAGVDTEAFF.

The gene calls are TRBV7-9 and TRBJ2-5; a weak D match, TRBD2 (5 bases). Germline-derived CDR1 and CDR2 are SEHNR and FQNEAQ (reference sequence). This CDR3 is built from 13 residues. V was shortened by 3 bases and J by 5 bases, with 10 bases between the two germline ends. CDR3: CASSLGVRETQYF. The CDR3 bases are TGTGCCAGCAGCTTGGGAGTGAGGGAGACCCAGTACTTC.

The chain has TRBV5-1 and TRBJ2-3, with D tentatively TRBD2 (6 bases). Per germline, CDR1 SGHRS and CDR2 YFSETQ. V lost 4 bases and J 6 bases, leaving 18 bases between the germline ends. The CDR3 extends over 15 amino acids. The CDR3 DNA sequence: TGCGCCAGCAGCCCCCCGGACTACGGGCCCGATACGCAGTATTTT. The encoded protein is CASSPPDYGPDTQYF. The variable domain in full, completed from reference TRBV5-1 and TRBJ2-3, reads KAGVTQTPRYLIKTRGQQVTLSCSPISGHRSVSWYQQTPGQGLQFLFEYFSETQRNKGNFPGRFSGRQFSNSRSEMNVSTLELGDSALYLCASSPPDYGPDTQYFGPGTRLTVL.

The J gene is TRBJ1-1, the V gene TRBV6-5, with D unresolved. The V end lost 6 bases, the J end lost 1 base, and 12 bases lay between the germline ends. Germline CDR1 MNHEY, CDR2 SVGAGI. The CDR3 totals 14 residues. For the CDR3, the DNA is TGTGCCAGCAGCCCCCGAGGCTCGAACACTGAAGCTTTCTTT. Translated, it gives CASSPRGSNTEAFF.

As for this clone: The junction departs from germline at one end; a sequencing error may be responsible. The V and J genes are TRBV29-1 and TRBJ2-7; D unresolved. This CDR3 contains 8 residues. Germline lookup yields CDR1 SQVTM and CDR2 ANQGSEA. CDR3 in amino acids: CSVVCQDF. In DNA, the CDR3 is TGCAGCGTTGTTTGTCAGGACTTC.

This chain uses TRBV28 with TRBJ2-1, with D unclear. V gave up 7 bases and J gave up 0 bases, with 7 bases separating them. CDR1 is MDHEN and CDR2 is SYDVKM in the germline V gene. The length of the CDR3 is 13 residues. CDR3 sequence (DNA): TGTGCCAGCACCAGCGTCTCCTACAATGAGCAGTTCTTC. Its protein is CASTSVSYNEQFF.

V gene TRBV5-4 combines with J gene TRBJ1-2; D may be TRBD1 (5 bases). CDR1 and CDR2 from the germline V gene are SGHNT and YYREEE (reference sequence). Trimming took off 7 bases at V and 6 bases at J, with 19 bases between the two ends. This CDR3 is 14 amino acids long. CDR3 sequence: CASHFRGSGDGYTF. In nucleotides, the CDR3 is TGTGCCAGCCACTTTAGGGGCTCTGGGGATGGCTACACCTTC.

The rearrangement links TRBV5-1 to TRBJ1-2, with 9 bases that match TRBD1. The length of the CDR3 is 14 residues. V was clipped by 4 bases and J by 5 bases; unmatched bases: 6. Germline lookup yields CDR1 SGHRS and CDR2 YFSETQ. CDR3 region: CASSTPGTGYGYTF. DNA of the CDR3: TGCGCCAGCAGCACTCCCGGGACAGGGTATGGCTACACCTTC. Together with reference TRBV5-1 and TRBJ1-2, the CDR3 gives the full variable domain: KAGVTQTPRYLIKTRGQQVTLSCSPISGHRSVSWYQQTPGQGLQFLFEYFSETQRNKGNFPGRFSGRQFSNSRSEMNVSTLELGDSALYLCASSTPGTGYGYTFGSGTRLTVV.

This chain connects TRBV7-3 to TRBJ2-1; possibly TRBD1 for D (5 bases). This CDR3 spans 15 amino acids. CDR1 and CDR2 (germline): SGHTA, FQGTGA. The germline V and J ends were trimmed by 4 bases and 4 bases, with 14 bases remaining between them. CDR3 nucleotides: TGTGCCAGCAGCTCCAAGGGCAGGGAATACAATGAGCAGTTCTTC. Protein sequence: CASSSKGREYNEQFF. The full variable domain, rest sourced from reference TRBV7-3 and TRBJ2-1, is GAGVSQTPSNKVTEKGKYVELRCDPISGHTALYWYRQSLGQGPEFLIYFQGTGAADDSGLPNDRFFAVRPEGSVSTLKIQRTERGDSAVYLCASSSKGREYNEQFFGPGTRLTVL.

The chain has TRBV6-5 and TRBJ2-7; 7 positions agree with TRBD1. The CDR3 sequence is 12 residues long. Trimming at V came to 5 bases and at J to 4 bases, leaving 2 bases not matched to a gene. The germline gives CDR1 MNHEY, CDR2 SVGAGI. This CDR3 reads CASSGDSYEQYF. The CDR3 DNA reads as TGTGCCAGCAGTGGGGACAGTTACGAGCAGTACTTC.

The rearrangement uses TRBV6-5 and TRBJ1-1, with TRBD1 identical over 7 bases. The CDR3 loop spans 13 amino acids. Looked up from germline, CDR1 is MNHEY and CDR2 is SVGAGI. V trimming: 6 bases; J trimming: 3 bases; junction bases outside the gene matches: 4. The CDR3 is CASRRGQYTEAFF. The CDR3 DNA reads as TGTGCCAGCAGGAGGGGACAGTACACTGAAGCTTTCTTT.

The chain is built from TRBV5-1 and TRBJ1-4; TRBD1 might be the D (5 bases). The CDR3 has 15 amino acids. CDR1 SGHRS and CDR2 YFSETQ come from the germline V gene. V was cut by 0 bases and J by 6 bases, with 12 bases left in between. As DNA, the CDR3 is TGCGCCAGCAGCTTGGGCCCAGGGAGGGATGAAAAACTGTTTTTT. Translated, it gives CASSLGPGRDEKLFF.

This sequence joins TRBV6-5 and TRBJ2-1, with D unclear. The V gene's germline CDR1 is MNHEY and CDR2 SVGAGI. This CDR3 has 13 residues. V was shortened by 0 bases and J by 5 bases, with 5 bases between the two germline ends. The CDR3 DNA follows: TGTGCCAGCAGTTACTCTTCCAACAATGAGCAGTTCTTC. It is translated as CASSYSSNNEQFF.

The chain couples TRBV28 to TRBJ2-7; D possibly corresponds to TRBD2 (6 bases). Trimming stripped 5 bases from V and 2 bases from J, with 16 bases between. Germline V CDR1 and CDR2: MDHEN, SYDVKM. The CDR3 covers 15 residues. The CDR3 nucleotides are TGTGCCAGCAGTCGTGGACTAAACGGCCCCTACGAGCAGTACTTC. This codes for CASSRGLNGPYEQYF.

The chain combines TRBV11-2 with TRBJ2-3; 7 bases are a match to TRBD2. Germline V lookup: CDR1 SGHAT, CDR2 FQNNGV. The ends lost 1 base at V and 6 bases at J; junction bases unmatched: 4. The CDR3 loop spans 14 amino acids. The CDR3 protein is CASSLVVGGDTQYF. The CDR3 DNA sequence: TGTGCCAGCAGCTTAGTAGTGGGAGGGGATACGCAGTATTTT.

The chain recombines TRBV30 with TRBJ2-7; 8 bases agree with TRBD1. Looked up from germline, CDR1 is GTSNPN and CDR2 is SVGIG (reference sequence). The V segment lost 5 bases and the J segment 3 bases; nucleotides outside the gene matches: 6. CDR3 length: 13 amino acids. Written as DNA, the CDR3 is TGTGCCTGGGGGGACAGGCCTCTCTACGAGCAGTACTTC. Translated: CAWGDRPLYEQYF.

For the CDR3, the DNA is TGTGCCAGCAGTGAAACAGGGGGCTCCGAGCAGTACTTC. It encodes CASSETGGSEQYF. This chain joins TRBV9 and TRBJ2-7; TRBD1 agrees at 9 bases. The germline V gene encodes CDR1 SGDLS and CDR2 YYNGEE. Trimming cost V 5 bases and J 6 bases; bases outside gene matches: 6. This CDR3 is built from 13 residues.

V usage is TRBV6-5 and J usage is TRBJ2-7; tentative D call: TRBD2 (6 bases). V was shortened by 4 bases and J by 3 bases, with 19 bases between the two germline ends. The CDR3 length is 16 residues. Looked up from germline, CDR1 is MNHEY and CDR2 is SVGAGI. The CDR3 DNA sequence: TGTGCCAGCAGTTCAACCTCCGGGACTGGCAACTACGAGCAGTACTTC. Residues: CASSSTSGTGNYEQYF.

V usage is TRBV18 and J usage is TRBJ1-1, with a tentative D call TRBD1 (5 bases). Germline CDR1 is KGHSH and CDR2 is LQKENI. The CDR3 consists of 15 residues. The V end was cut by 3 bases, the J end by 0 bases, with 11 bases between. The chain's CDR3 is CASSPLTGMNTEAFF. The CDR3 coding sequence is TGTGCCAGCTCACCCCTTACAGGCATGAACACTGAAGCTTTCTTT.

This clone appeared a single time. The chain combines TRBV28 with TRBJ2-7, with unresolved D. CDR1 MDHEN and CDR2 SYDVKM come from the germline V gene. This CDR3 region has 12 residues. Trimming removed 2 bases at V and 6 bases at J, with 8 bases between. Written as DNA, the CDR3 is TGTGCCAGCAGTTTAGGCCATCCCGAGCAGTACTTC. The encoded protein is CASSLGHPEQYF.